This T cell receptor (beta chain) was recovered during a study of Graves' ophthalmopathy and Graves' hyperthyroidism. Investigators amplified TCR beta CDR3 regions from RNA transcripts. Following a first-round RT-PCR that used HTBI primers, a second-round multiplex PCR was carried out. TCRdb redid the calling of the multiplex PCR reads with MiXCR, one entry per CDR3 protein. The sample has around 1.1 million distinct CDR3 sequences; 36% are singletons. Notes on this clonotype: Its antigen is not known.

General study results and limits: Among thyroid clonotypes expanded above 0.001 frequency, most also appeared in blood. Using 13 signatures, a model distinguished ophthalmopathy from stable hyperthyroidism, reaching around 90% sensitivity and approximately 81% specificity.

Researchers turned away patients with other autoimmune diseases, uncontrolled infections, pregnancy or lactation. CDR3 length equals 16 residues. The V end was cut by 2 bases, the J end by 1 base, with 14 bases between. Germline CDR1 is WSHSY and CDR2 is SAAADI. The sequence was collected from an adult man with Graves' hyperthyroidism. This chain joins TRBV10-2 and TRBJ1-2; possible D gene TRBD1, 5 bases. The specimen was peripheral blood or thyroid tissue (not recorded which). CDR3 amino acids: CASSEPDNSFNYGYTF. In DNA form, the CDR3 reads TGCGCCAGCAGTGAGCCGGACAACAGCTTTAACTATGGCTACACCTTC.